This TCR beta chain originates from a study of T cell responses to AZD1222 COVID-19 vaccine. Whole-study findings and limits: Distributed over spike, vaccine-associated CD4 TCRs predominated at 160-218 and 743-854. The breadth and depth of Spike-specific TCRs increased once two AZD1222 doses had been given. Baseline seropositivity characterized only 5 to 7 AZD1222 recipients.

A word on this clone: Its target is not known.

This table comes from immunoSEQ multiplex PCR, and its TCRdb copy is limited to in-frame clones, with some not included. This table holds around 150,000 clones, 92% found once. V shed 3 bases and J shed 5 bases, with 17 bases lying between them. The CDR3 length is 16 residues. The germline CDR1 and CDR2 sequences are LNHNV and YYDKDF (reference sequence). This sequence was found in an adult who received the AZD1222 COVID-19 vaccine. The sample was peripheral blood, taken 28 days after the second AZD1222 dose. The chain employs TRBV15 and TRBJ2-1; possible D gene TRBD1, 6 bases. The CDR3 coding sequence is TGTGCCACCAGCAGCCCCTCCGGCAGGGGCAACAATGAGCAGTTCTTC. Encoded protein: CATSSPSGRGNNEQFF.